These 15 T cell receptor beta chains were sequenced from one sample in a study of blood T cell repertoires in COVID-19. Clones were read by immunoSEQ multiplex PCR, and TCRdb kept only the in-frame ones, dropping some. The table shows about 270,000 clones, with 90% occurring only once. Sequenced sample: PBMCs or T cells enriched from blood (not recorded which). These TCRs come from a woman aged 30 to 39 with acute COVID-19.

The chain couples TRBV12-3 or TRBV12-4 to TRBJ2-2; no firm D call. Deletions cut 9 bases from V and 6 bases from J, with 11 bases between. This CDR3 is built from 12 residues. CDR3 region: CASRPEAGELFF. Here the CDR3 DNA reads TGTGCCAGTCGTCCAGAGGCCGGGGAGCTGTTTTTT.

This rearrangement joins TRBV4-3 to TRBJ2-3, with 7 bases matching TRBD1. This CDR3 contains 14 residues. V dropped 4 bases and J dropped 2; count of bases not matched to a gene: 3. Germline V gene data show CDR1 as LGHNA and CDR2 as YSLEER. CDR3 bases: TGCGCCAGCAGCCTGGGGACAGCCACAGATACGCAGTATTTT. Translated: CASSLGTATDTQYF.

The rearrangement uses TRBV7-8 and TRBJ2-7, with TRBD1 matching over 8 bases. The CDR3 extends over 15 amino acids. Germline V gene sequence: CDR1 SGHVS, CDR2 FQNEAQ. Losses at the gene ends were 5 bases for V and 1 base for J; bases not matched to a gene: 7. The DNA for the CDR3 is TGTGCCAGCAGCCCCTCGGACAGGGAATCCTACGAGCAGTACTTC. Translated: CASSPSDRESYEQYF.

The chain joins TRBV19 to TRBJ2-2; 10 positions agree with TRBD1. Germline CDR1 is LNHDA and CDR2 is SQIVND (reference sequence). This CDR3 comprises 14 residues. J lost 7 bases, V lost 3 bases, and 2 bases had no gene match. The CDR3 DNA sequence: TGTGCCAGTAGTATGGGACAGGGGAACGGGGAGCTGTTTTTT. Translation gives CASSMGQGNGELFF.

V usage is TRBV19 and J usage is TRBJ2-7; a weak D match, TRBD2 (6 bases). CDR1 and CDR2 from the germline V gene are LNHDA and SQIVND (reference sequence). V gave up 5 bases and J gave up 0 bases, with 8 bases separating them. CDR3 size: 13 residues. CDR3 sequence (DNA): TGTGCCAGTAGTTCTAGCGTCTCCTACGAGCAGTACTTC. It encodes CASSSSVSYEQYF.

The gene calls are TRBV4-1 and TRBJ2-7; 7 bases fit TRBD2. Germline V gene data show CDR1 as MGHRA and CDR2 as YSYEKL. V lost 0 bases and J lost 11; bases outside the gene matches: 7. This CDR3 has 13 residues. CDR3 sequence reads: CASSQDASGREYF. The CDR3 coding sequence is TGCGCCAGCAGCCAAGACGCTAGCGGAAGGGAGTACTTC.

The DNA of the CDR3 is TGCGCCAGCGGCGGGACTAGCGGAAACAATGAGCAGTTCTTC. Its translation is CASGGTSGNNEQFF. The chain links TRBV10-2 to TRBJ2-1; 11 nucleotides match TRBD2. V trimming: 8 bases; J trimming: 5 bases; junction bases outside the gene matches: 5. Germline lookup yields CDR1 WSHSY and CDR2 SAAADI. The CDR3 is 14 amino acids.

V usage is TRBV21-1 and J usage is TRBJ2-3; the table's D gene call, TRBD1, was not cross checked with the DNA. TRBV21-1 is designated a pseudogene. CDR3 length equals 16 residues. The chain's CDR3 is CASSATGGARTDTQYF. As DNA, the CDR3 is TGTGCCAGCAGCGCCACTGGGGGCGCTAGGACAGATACGCAGTATTTT.

The rearrangement uses TRBV24-1 and TRBJ2-4, with 7 bases matching TRBD2. After removal of 5 bases from V and 0 bases from J, the junction contained 6 bases not matched to a gene. The germline gives CDR1 KGHDR, CDR2 SFDVKD. This CDR3 is built from 16 residues. CDR3 in DNA: TGTGCCACCAGTGGGGCTAGCGGAGTAGCCAAAAACATTCAGTACTTC. Protein: CATSGASGVAKNIQYF.

This clone was counted only a few times. The chain joins TRBV24-1 to TRBJ2-3, with unresolved D. CDR3 length equals 12 residues. CDR1 is KGHDR, CDR2 SFDVKD, per germline. The V end was cut by 10 bases, the J end by 0 bases, with 7 bases between. The CDR3 DNA sequence: TGTGCCACGAGCAGGAGCACAGATACGCAGTATTTT. It specifies CATSRSTDTQYF.

The sample holds one count of this clone. This rearrangement joins TRBV19 to TRBJ2-1; 12 nucleotides align to TRBD2. CDR3 size: 20 residues. Losses at the gene ends were 6 bases for V and 1 base for J; bases not matched to a gene: 16. CDR1 is LNHDA, CDR2 SQIVND, per germline (reference sequence). The CDR3 nucleotides are TGTGCCAGTAGAGGGGGGACTAGCGGGCAGTCCTTTGGGTCCTACAATGAGCAGTTCTTC. It translates to CASRGGTSGQSFGSYNEQFF.

The chain uses TRBV29-1 and TRBJ1-5, with a tentative D call TRBD1 (5 bases). Germline CDR1 reads SQVTM; CDR2 reads ANQGSEA. V gave up 0 bases and J gave up 3 bases, with 9 bases separating them. The CDR3 consists of 14 residues. The CDR3 region is CSVEEGGNNQPQHF. CDR3 sequence (DNA): TGCAGCGTTGAAGAGGGGGGTAACAATCAGCCCCAGCATTTT.

The V call is TRBV24-1, the J call TRBJ2-5; 7 bases fit TRBD1. This CDR3 comprises 15 residues. Per the germline V gene, CDR1 is KGHDR and CDR2 is SFDVKD. Unmatched junction bases numbered 7, after V lost 4 bases and J lost 3 bases. The CDR3: CATSDHPGQKETQYF. CDR3 in DNA: TGTGCCACCAGTGACCACCCGGGACAGAAAGAGACCCAGTACTTC.

The rearrangement links TRBV6-1 to TRBJ1-3; perhaps TRBD1 as D (5 bases). Trimming took off 2 bases at V and 4 bases at J, with 9 bases between the two ends. CDR1 and CDR2 from the germline V gene are MNHNS and SASEGT. This CDR3 region has 14 residues. The CDR3 here is CASSERAGGNTIYF. The DNA for the CDR3 is TGTGCCAGCAGTGAAAGGGCAGGGGGAAACACCATATATTTT.

The chain recombines TRBV11-2 with TRBJ1-1; no clear D gene. This CDR3 contains 14 residues. The V and J ends lost 6 bases and 3 bases respectively, with 14 bases between them. Per the germline V gene, CDR1 is SGHAT and CDR2 is FQNNGV. CDR3 region: CASSEQLGDTEAFF. CDR3 DNA sequence: TGTGCCAGCAGTGAACAGCTCGGGGACACTGAAGCTTTCTTT.